This paragraph reports one T cell receptor (beta chain). As yet, its antigen is unknown. Profiled with immunoSEQ multiplex PCR; TCRdb holds only in-frame clones, not every one. The sample contains 71,000 or so clones, approximately 94% of which appear only once. This entry comes from a study of cytomegalovirus exposure and HLA in healthy donors. Study findings and constraints: Three CMV-associated chains proved CMV antigen-specific in vitro. The authors enumerated 150 to 200 TCR beta chains as linked to cytomegalovirus. Many donors carried some public TCRs, although rarity characterized most TCR sequences.

The CDR3 is 13 amino acids. After removal of 5 bases from V and 2 bases from J, the junction contained 3 bases not matched to a gene. Per germline, CDR1 LNHDA and CDR2 SQIVND (reference sequence). This clonotype was sampled from a woman between 18 and 29 years old in good health and CMV-seronegative. The sequencing input was PBMCs. The chain uses TRBV19 and TRBJ2-7; TRBD1 matches 7 bases. CDR3 sequence (DNA): TGTGCCAGTAGTCGACAGGGTACCTACGAGCAGTACTTC. It yields the protein CASSRQGTYEQYF.